The 9 T cell receptor beta chains reported below all come from one sample, sequenced in a study of blood T cell repertoires in COVID-19. The repertoire was sequenced with immunoSEQ multiplex PCR; TCRdb's copy has only in-frame clones and lacks some. The sample shows approximately 51,000 clones, 80% to 90% of them seen only once. Sample: peripheral blood. These receptor sequences come from a man aged 50 or older with active COVID-19.

The gene calls are TRBV7-9 and TRBJ1-3, with unresolved D. Germline assignment: CDR1 SEHNR and CDR2 FQNEAQ (reference sequence). The CDR3 covers 14 residues. Trimming left V 1 base short and J 6 bases short, with 10 bases between. CDR3 amino acids: CASSLDSSENTIYF. In nucleotides, the CDR3 is TGTGCCAGCAGCTTAGACAGCTCAGAAAACACCATATATTTT.

The CDR3 region is CASRRSGGGLEAFF. The CDR3 DNA reads as TGTGCCAGCAGGCGCTCAGGGGGAGGACTTGAAGCTTTCTTT. The chain links TRBV27 to TRBJ1-1; 7 bases agree with TRBD1. With V trimmed by 6 bases and J by 7 bases, 11 bases remained unmatched. The germline V gene encodes CDR1 MNHEY and CDR2 SMNVEV (reference sequence). This CDR3 contains 14 residues.

Only a few counts were recorded for this clone. The V and J genes are TRBV5-4 and TRBJ2-2, with TRBD1 as a possible D gene (6 bases). This CDR3 has 15 amino acids. The V gene's germline CDR1 is SGHNT and CDR2 YYREEE (reference sequence). Trimming left V 4 bases short and J 5 bases short, with 15 bases between. As DNA, the CDR3 is TGTGCCAGCAGCGAACAGGGATTGGGGACCGGGGAGCTGTTTTTT. It specifies CASSEQGLGTGELFF.

The chain combines TRBV3-1 (or the pseudogene TRBV3-2) with TRBJ2-7, with 7 bases fitting TRBD2. V trimming: 6 bases; J trimming: 2 bases; junction bases outside the gene matches: 4. Germline V gene lookup returns CDR1 LGHDT and CDR2 YNNKEL (reference sequence). CDR3 length: 13 residues. The CDR3 DNA is TGTGCCAGCAGTTTGGGGACTACCTACGAGCAGTACTTC. Its protein product is CASSLGTTYEQYF.

This clone came up once. This sequence joins TRBV15 and TRBJ2-5; 9 bases match TRBD2. Looked up from germline, CDR1 is LNHNV and CDR2 is YYDKDF (reference sequence). With V trimmed by 3 bases and J by 2 bases, 16 bases remained unmatched. CDR3 length: 19 amino acids. CDR3 region: CATSRSRRGGQDGQETQYF. The CDR3 DNA is TGTGCCACCAGCAGGTCTAGGCGGGGGGGCCAGGATGGGCAAGAGACCCAGTACTTC.

The V and J genes are TRBV4-3 and TRBJ2-4, with D possibly matching TRBD2 (5 bases). CDR3 length equals 19 residues. Germline assignment: CDR1 LGHNA and CDR2 YSLEER. The V end lost 1 base, the J end lost 2 bases, and 21 bases lay between the germline ends. The CDR3 region is CASSQVADSFGITKNIQYF. As DNA, the CDR3 is TGCGCCAGCAGCCAAGTGGCAGATTCCTTCGGGATAACCAAAAACATTCAGTACTTC.

This chain uses TRBV27 with TRBJ2-3; TRBD2 aligns across 10 bases. After removal of 5 bases from V and 6 bases from J, the junction contained 11 bases not matched to a gene. Germline V gives CDR1 MNHEY, CDR2 SMNVEV (reference sequence). CDR3 length equals 16 residues. CDR3 loop: CASSPIGAGGPDTQYF. The CDR3 DNA is TGTGCCAGCAGTCCTATTGGAGCGGGAGGGCCGGATACGCAGTATTTT.

The chain links TRBV13 to TRBJ2-1, with D tentatively TRBD2 (6 bases). The germline V gene encodes CDR1 PRHDT and CDR2 FYEKMQ (reference sequence). This CDR3 region has 18 residues. Trimming cost V 4 bases and J 0 bases, with 19 bases left between them. CDR3 DNA sequence: TGTGCCAGCAGCTCCCCCGATAGCGGTTTTAGCTCCTACAATGAGCAGTTCTTC. Protein: CASSSPDSGFSSYNEQFF.

There are a few counts of this clone. The V call is TRBV3-1 (or the pseudogene TRBV3-2), the J call TRBJ1-1; 7 bases are a match to TRBD1. The V and J ends lost 1 base and 11 bases, in that order; junction bases with no gene match: 4. The CDR3 extends over 12 amino acids. CDR1 and CDR2 from the germline V gene are LGHDT and YNNKEL (reference sequence). As DNA, the CDR3 is TGTGCCAGCAGCCAAGGACAGGGAATCGCTTTCTTT. Translation: CASSQGQGIAFF.